This T cell receptor beta chain is drawn from a study of T cells expressing NK-cell markers. Study as a whole: Sorted CD3+CD56+NKG2C+, CD3+CD56+NKG2C- and CD3+CD56-NKG2C+ T cells supplied TCR beta repertoires. Seven sequenced donors out of eight were HCMV-seropositive, one seronegative.

In the case of this clonotype: Its target is not known.

Findings and caveats of the study: In five or six donors, dominant NKG2C+ clonotypes were roughly 1.0-8% of CD8+ T cells. The study found these clonotypes also leading the CD3+CD56-NKG2C+ fraction in a few donors.

This CDR3 is built from 18 residues. The germline gives CDR1 SGHAT, CDR2 FQNNGV. TCRdb reanalyzed the 5' RACE reads and collapses them to one entry per CDR3 protein, without DNA. The table for this sample gives roughly 380,000 distinct CDR3 sequences. The clonotype comes from a man aged 18-70 years in good health. The sequenced sample was blood T cells: a sorted CD56 or NKG2C T cell subset, CD4+ or CD8+ T cells, or bulk PBMC T cells (not recorded which). This chain joins TRBV11-2 and TRBJ2-1; TCRdb indicates TRBD1, and absent DNA this call remains unverified. The CDR3 loop is CASSLVSVDRIVSNEQFF.